One sample yielded the 10 T cell receptor beta chains listed below, sequenced in a study of molecular identifiers for immune sequencing clone quantification. TCRdb re-analysed the PCR reads in MiXCR, keeping a single row per CDR3 protein. The profile shows some 96,000 distinct CDR3 sequences, about 24% of them singletons. Sequenced material: naive CD8+ T cells from blood, with Jurkat cell RNA spiked in. The subset is: FACS-sorted CD8+CD4-CCR7+CD45RA+ naive T cells. The origin of the receptors is a human donor in good health. Some libraries in this study had Jurkat cell RNA spiked in.

This clonotype has ten or more counts. The V call is TRBV11-2, the J call TRBJ1-1, with a possible D match to TRBD1 (5 bases). Trimming removed 5 bases from V and 1 base from J, with 17 bases in between. Looked up from germline, CDR1 is SGHAT and CDR2 is FQNNGV. The CDR3 spans 16 residues. The CDR3 spells CASSGTFGQKNTEAFF. Here the CDR3 DNA reads TGTGCCAGCAGCGGGACGTTTGGGCAGAAGAACACTGAAGCTTTCTTT.

The chain links TRBV4-1 to TRBJ2-7; the D gene could be TRBD1 or TRBD2 (6 bases each). Between the trimmed V and J ends, which lost 0 bases and 4 bases, there was a span of 16 bases. Germline values: CDR1 MGHRA, CDR2 YSYEKL. The CDR3 spans 16 residues. The DNA of the CDR3 is TGCGCCAGCAGCCAAGATCTTGGGGGGCGAAGTTACGAGCAGTACTTC. Translating it yields CASSQDLGGRSYEQYF.

This clonotype was counted many times. V gene TRBV5-6 combines with J gene TRBJ1-1; D perhaps matches TRBD1 (6 bases). Germline V gives CDR1 SGHDT, CDR2 YYEEEE. V was clipped by 3 bases and J by 1 base, with 10 bases between them. There are 14 residues in the CDR3. CDR3 nucleotide sequence: TGTGCCAGCAGCTCCCTGACAGGGAACACTGAAGCTTTCTTT. Protein product: CASSSLTGNTEAFF. The whole variable domain, filled in from reference TRBV5-6 and TRBJ1-1, reads DAGVTQSPTHLIKTRGQQVTLRCSPKSGHDTVSWYQQALGQGPQFIFQYYEEEERQRGNFPDRFSGHQFPNYSSELNVNALLLGDSALYLCASSSLTGNTEAFFGQGTRLTVV.

V usage is TRBV28 and J usage is TRBJ2-1; D is undetermined. CDR3 size: 13 residues. Germline CDR1 reads MDHEN; CDR2 reads SYDVKM. With 5 bases removed from V and 4 bases from J, the gap between germline ends came to 9 bases. CDR3 bases: TGTGCCAGCAGTCGCGAGGTATACAATGAGCAGTTCTTC. It specifies CASSREVYNEQFF.

This clonotype has more than one count but fewer than ten. The chain recombines TRBV27 with TRBJ2-7, with D perhaps being TRBD1 or TRBD2 (5 bases each). The CDR3 sequence is 14 residues long. CDR1 is MNHEY, CDR2 SMNVEV, per germline (reference sequence). Trimming took 4 bases from V and 0 from J, leaving 10 bases between them. Here the CDR3 DNA reads TGTGCCAGCAGTTACGGGACGAGCTCCTACGAGCAGTACTTC. It is translated as CASSYGTSSYEQYF.

This clonotype was found many times. J is TRBJ1-2 and V is TRBV2, with 8 bases that match TRBD1. Per the germline V gene, CDR1 is SNHLY and CDR2 is FYNNEI. This CDR3 has 14 amino acids. Germline trimming cut 6 bases from V and 3 bases from J; bases unmatched to any gene: 6. CDR3 protein: CASRSRTGHYGYTF. The DNA of the CDR3 is TGTGCCAGCAGGTCACGGACAGGGCACTATGGCTACACCTTC.

This clonotype has at least ten counts. The genes are TRBV29-1 and TRBJ2-3; D not certain. This CDR3 is 14 amino acids long. Germline V gene data show CDR1 as SQVTM and CDR2 as ANQGSEA. V was cut by 2 bases and J by 0 bases, with 9 bases left in between. CDR3 in DNA: TGCAGCGTTGAAAAGCAGGACAGCACAGATACGCAGTATTTT. Translation: CSVEKQDSTDTQYF.

This clonotype was recorded a few times. Written as DNA, the CDR3 is TGCAGCGTTGCTTTTAGCGGGGAAGGATTCGGATACGAGCAGTACTTC. Encoded protein: CSVAFSGEGFGYEQYF. This chain links TRBV29-1 with TRBJ2-7, with 8 bases that match TRBD2. The junction had 15 bases not matched to a gene; V was cut back by 4 bases and J by 4 bases. In germline, CDR1 is SQVTM, CDR2 ANQGSEA. There are 16 residues in the CDR3.

This clonotype was picked up many times. This chain connects TRBV7-3 to TRBJ2-3, with 7 bases lining up with TRBD1. V was pared by 5 bases and J by 4 bases, with 6 bases of the junction left unmatched. CDR1 is SGHTA and CDR2 is FQGTGA in the germline V gene. The CDR3 is 14 amino acids. In DNA, the CDR3 is TGTGCCAGCAGCCCAGAGGGGGCAGCAGATACGCAGTATTTT. It yields the protein CASSPEGAADTQYF.

This clonotype was picked up many times. The CDR3 DNA follows: TGTGCCAGCAGTTCGGACAACACTGAAGCTTTCTTT. It specifies CASSSDNTEAFF. This rearrangement joins TRBV9 to TRBJ1-1; D gene ambiguous. Germline V CDR1 and CDR2: SGDLS, YYNGEE. The germline V and J ends were trimmed by 5 bases and 2 bases, with 7 bases remaining between them. The CDR3 length is 12 residues.